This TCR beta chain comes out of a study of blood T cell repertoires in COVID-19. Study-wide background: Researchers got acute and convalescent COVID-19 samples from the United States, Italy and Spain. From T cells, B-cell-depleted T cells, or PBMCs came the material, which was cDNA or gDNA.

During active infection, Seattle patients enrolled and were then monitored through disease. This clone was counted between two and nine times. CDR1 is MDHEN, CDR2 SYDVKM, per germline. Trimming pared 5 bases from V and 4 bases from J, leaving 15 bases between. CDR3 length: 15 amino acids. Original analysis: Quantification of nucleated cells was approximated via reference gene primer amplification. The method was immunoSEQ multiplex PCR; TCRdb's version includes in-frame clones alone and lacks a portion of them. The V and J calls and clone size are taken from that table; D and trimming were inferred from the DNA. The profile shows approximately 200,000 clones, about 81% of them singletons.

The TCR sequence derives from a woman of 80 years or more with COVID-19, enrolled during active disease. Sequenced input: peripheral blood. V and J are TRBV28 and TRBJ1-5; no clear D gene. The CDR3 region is CASSPLSGDNQPQHF. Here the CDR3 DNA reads TGTGCCAGCAGTCCACTTTCCGGAGATAATCAGCCCCAGCATTTT.